The entry that follows covers one T cell receptor beta chain sequence. Its antigen is not known. V lost 0 bases and J lost 7, with 19 bases in between. The length of the CDR3 is 16 residues. Germline loops: CDR1 GTSNPN, CDR2 SVGIG (reference sequence). This sample was taken from a study of cytomegalovirus exposure and HLA in healthy donors. The study's findings and limits: There were about 160 TCR beta chains listed as cytomegalovirus-associated.

PCR was performed using 60 Vbeta and 13 Jbeta primers. Using immunoSEQ multiplex PCR, the repertoire was profiled, and TCRdb retains in-frame clones only, with some absent. The profile shows 200,000 to 250,000 clones, 75% to 90% of them singletons. The sequencing sample was made of PBMCs. The V gene is TRBV30, the J gene TRBJ1-5; weak D call: TRBD1 (6 bases). The sequence was collected from a woman in her 40s in good health and CMV-seronegative. CDR3: CAWSVVGGRDSQPQHF. CDR3 nucleotide sequence: TGTGCCTGGAGTGTCGTCGGGGGGCGAGATTCCCAGCCCCAGCATTTT.